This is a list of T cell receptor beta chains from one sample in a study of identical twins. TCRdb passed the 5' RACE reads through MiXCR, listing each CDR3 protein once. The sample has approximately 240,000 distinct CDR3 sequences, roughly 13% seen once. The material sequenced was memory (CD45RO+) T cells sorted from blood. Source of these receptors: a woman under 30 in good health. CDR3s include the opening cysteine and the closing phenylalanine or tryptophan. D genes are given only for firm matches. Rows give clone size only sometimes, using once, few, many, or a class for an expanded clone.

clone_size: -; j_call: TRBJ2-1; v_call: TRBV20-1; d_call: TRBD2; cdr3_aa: CSARDWGSGRAEGYEQFF; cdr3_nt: TGCAGTGCTAGAGATTGGGGAAGCGGGAGGGCCGAAGGATACGAGCAGTTCTTC
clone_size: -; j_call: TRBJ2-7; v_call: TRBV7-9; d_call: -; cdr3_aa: CASSKTASSYEQYF; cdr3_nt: TGTGCCAGCAGCAAGACCGCAAGCTCCTACGAGCAGTACTTC
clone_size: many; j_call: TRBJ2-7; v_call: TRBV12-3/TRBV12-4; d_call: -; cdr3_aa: CASSLNGRLWNEQYF; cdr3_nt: TGTGCCAGCAGTTTAAATGGCAGGCTTTGGAACGAGCAGTACTTC
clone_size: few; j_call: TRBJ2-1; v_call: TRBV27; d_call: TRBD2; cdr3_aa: CASSSLTSGRVQFF; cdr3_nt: TGTGCCAGCAGTTCGTTAACTAGCGGGAGGGTGCAGTTCTTC
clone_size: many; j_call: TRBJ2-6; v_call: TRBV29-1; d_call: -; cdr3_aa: CSVGRMGHSGANVLTF; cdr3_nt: TGCAGCGTTGGTAGGATGGGGCACTCTGGGGCCAACGTCCTGACTTTC
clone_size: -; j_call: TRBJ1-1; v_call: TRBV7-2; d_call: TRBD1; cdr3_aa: CASSPQGVGEAFF; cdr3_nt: TGTGCCAGCAGCCCACAGGGGGTCGGTGAAGCTTTCTTT
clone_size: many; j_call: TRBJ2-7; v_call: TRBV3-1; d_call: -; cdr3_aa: CASSQDQAGGASYPSYEQYF; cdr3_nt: TGTGCCAGCAGCCAAGATCAAGCAGGGGGGGCTTCTTACCCCTCCTACGAGCAGTACTTC
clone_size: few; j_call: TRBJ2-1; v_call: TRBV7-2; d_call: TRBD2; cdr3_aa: CASSLGGLAGGGEQFF; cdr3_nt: TGTGCCAGCAGCTTAGGGGGACTAGCGGGAGGGGGTGAGCAGTTCTTC
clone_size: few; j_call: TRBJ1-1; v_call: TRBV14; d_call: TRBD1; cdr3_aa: CASSPSTGLAAFF; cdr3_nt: TGTGCCAGCAGCCCCTCGACAGGGTTGGCGGCTTTCTTT
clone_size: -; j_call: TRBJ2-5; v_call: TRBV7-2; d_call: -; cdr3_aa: CASSLRPYSETQYF; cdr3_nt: TGTGCCAGCAGCTTAAGGCCATATTCAGAGACCCAGTACTTC
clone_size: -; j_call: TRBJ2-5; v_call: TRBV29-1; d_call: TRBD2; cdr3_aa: CSVWGLGPWF; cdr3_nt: TGCAGCGTGTGGGGACTAGGGCCGTGGTTC
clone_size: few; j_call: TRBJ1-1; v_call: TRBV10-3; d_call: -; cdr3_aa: CAIMAELGTEAFF; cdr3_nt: TGTGCCATCATGGCAGAGCTTGGCACTGAAGCTTTCTTT
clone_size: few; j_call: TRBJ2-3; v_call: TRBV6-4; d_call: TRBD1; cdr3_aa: CASSTGGQADTQYF; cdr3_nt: TGTGCCAGCAGCACAGGGGGCCAGGCAGATACGCAGTATTTT
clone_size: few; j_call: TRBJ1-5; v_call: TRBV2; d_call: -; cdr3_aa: CASSVGTWQPQHF; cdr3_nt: TGTGCCAGCAGTGTGGGTACCTGGCAGCCCCAGCATTTT
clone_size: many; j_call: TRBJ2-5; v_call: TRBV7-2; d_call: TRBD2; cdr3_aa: CASSLVPGLATQETQYF; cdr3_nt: TGTGCCAGCAGCTTAGTTCCGGGACTAGCGACTCAAGAGACCCAGTACTTC
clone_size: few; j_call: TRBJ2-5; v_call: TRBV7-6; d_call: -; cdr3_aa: CASSSTSAETQYF; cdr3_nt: TGTGCCAGCAGCTCGACGTCGGCAGAGACCCAGTACTTC
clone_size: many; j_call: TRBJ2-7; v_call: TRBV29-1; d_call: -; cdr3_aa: CSVVGKRDTADEQYF; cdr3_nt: TGCAGCGTTGTTGGTAAGCGGGACACAGCCGACGAGCAGTACTTC
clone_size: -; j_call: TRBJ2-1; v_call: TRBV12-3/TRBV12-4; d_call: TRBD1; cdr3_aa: CASSLGTVSSYNEQFF; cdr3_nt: TGTGCCAGCAGTTTGGGGACAGTGAGCTCCTACAATGAGCAGTTCTTC
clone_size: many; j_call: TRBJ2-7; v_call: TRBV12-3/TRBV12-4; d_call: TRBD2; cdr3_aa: CASSFDVSAGGIEQYF; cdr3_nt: TGTGCCAGCAGTTTTGACGTGTCGGCGGGAGGGATCGAGCAGTACTTC
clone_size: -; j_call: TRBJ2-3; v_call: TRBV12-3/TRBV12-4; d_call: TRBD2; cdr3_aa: CASSSGSGRVTDTQYF; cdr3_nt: TGTGCCAGCAGTTCCGGTTCAGGGAGGGTAACAGATACGCAGTATTTT
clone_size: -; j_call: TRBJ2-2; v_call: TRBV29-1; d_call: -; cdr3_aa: CSVQVATGELFF; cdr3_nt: TGCAGCGTTCAAGTGGCCACCGGGGAGCTGTTTTTT
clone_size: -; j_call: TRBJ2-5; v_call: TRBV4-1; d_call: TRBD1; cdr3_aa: CASSQDPGGGETQYF; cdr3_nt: TGCGCCAGCAGCCAAGACCCAGGGGGCGGAGAGACCCAGTACTTC
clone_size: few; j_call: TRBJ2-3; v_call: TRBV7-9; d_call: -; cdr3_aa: CASSPEADTQYF; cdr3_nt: TGTGCCAGCAGCCCTGAGGCAGATACGCAGTATTTT
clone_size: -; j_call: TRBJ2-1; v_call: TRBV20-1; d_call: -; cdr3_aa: CSAVEAGANAEQFF; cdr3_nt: TGCAGTGCAGTAGAGGCAGGGGCTAACGCTGAGCAGTTCTTC
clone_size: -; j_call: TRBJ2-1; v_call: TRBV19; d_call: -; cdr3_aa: CASSPSQKGEQFF; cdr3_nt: TGTGCCAGTAGTCCCTCCCAGAAGGGTGAGCAGTTCTTC
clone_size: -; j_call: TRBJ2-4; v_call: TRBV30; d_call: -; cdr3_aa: CAWSPGRDIQYF; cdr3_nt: TGTGCCTGGAGCCCGGGTCGGGACATTCAGTACTTC
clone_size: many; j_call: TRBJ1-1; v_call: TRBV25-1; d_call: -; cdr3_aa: CASSAPMDGNTEAFF; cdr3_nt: TGTGCCAGCAGTGCACCAATGGACGGGAACACTGAAGCTTTCTTT
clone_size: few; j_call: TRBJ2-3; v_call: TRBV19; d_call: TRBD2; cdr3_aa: CASSMGLARTDTQYF; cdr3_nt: TGTGCCAGTAGTATGGGACTAGCGAGGACAGATACGCAGTATTTT